This is a list of T cell receptor beta chains from one sample in a study of blood T cell repertoires in COVID-19. TCRdb keeps only in-frame clones here, not all; method: immunoSEQ multiplex PCR. The sample contains 220,000 or so clones, around four fifths of which appear only once. Sequencing was carried out using peripheral blood. The receptors stem from a man aged 30 to 39 with active or convalescent COVID-19. Both conserved end residues are part of each CDR3. A D gene is named only where the DNA matches it firmly. Not every row has a clone size; where given, it reads once, few, many or a size class.

j_call | v_call | clone_size | d_call | cdr3_nt | cdr3_aa
TRBJ1-5 | TRBV5-1 | - | - | TGCGCCAGCAGCTTGGGTGGAGGACAGCCCCAGCATTTT | CASSLGGGQPQHF
TRBJ2-2 | TRBV27 | - | TRBD2 | TGTGCTAGCGGGGGTTGGGGGGATACCGGGGAGCTGTTTTTT | CASGGWGDTGELFF
TRBJ1-2 | TRBV4-3 | - | - | TGCGCCAGCAGCCAAGAGTTGGCAGTCCTTAACTATGGCTACACCTTC | CASSQELAVLNYGYTF
TRBJ2-7 | TRBV4-2 | - | - | TGTGCCAGCAGCCAAGATACAGAGCCCTGGTACGAGCAGTACTTC | CASSQDTEPWYEQYF
TRBJ2-3 | TRBV28 | - | - | TGTGCCAGCAGTCGTAGCGGCGCAGATACGCAGTATTTT | CASSRSGADTQYF
TRBJ1-2 | TRBV3-1/TRBV3-2 | - | - | TGTGCCAGCAGCCAAGCGGGGGGCTTAGGGTATGGCTACACCTTC | CASSQAGGLGYGYTF
TRBJ2-1 | TRBV23-1 | - | TRBD1 | TGCGCCAGCAGTCTATCTCGGACAGGGGGTCTAAATGAGCAGTTCTTC | CASSLSRTGGLNEQFF
TRBJ2-2 | TRBV7-2 | - | TRBD2 | TGTGCCAGCAGCTTACAACTCGCGGGAGTTCCCGGGGAGCTGTTTTTT | CASSLQLAGVPGELFF
TRBJ1-5 | TRBV18 | few | TRBD1 | TGTGCCAGCTCACCCTCAAGAGGACAGGGAAGTAGGCAGCCCCAGCATTTT | CASSPSRGQGSRQPQHF
TRBJ2-1 | TRBV9 | - | TRBD2 | TGTGCCAGCAGCGGAAGACTAGCTCAAAGCTCCTACAATGAGCAGTTCTTC | CASSGRLAQSSYNEQFF
TRBJ2-1 | TRBV28 | - | TRBD2 | TGTGCCAGCAGCCTTTATGGGACTAGCGGGATGGCAAGGGAGCAGTTCTTC | CASSLYGTSGMAREQFF